These 13 T cell receptor beta chains originate from one sample sequenced in a study of cytomegalovirus exposure and HLA in healthy donors. The PCR ran on 60 Vbeta and 13 Jbeta primers. Clones were read by immunoSEQ multiplex PCR, and TCRdb kept only the in-frame ones, dropping some. Counted here are some 130,000 clones, 79% occurring once; the ten biggest clones make up approximately 1%. Material: PBMCs. The receptors were sampled from a young man in good health and CMV-seronegative.

The rearrangement links TRBV30 to TRBJ1-5; D gene ambiguous. V lost 1 base to trimming and J lost 0 bases, with 10 bases between them. Germline CDR1 is GTSNPN and CDR2 is SVGIG (reference sequence). The CDR3 length is 15 residues. CDR3 DNA sequence: TGTGCCTGGAGTGGGACTACTATTAGCAATCAGCCCCAGCATTTT. Translated, it gives CAWSGTTISNQPQHF.

The J gene is TRBJ2-5, the V gene TRBV5-6; a possible D gene is TRBD1 (6 bases). V was cut by 0 bases and J by 4 bases, with 13 bases left in between. Germline loops: CDR1 SGHDT, CDR2 YYEEEE. The CDR3 runs 15 residues. CDR3 bases: TGTGCCAGCAGCTTGGTGGGGGCCGAAATAGAGACCCAGTACTTC. Translation: CASSLVGAEIETQYF.

This sequence joins TRBV6-1 and TRBJ2-2; possibly TRBD2 for D (6 bases). The CDR3 totals 19 residues. Trimming removed 2 bases at V and 0 bases at J, with 19 bases between. Germline V gene lookup returns CDR1 MNHNS and CDR2 SASEGT. CDR3 bases: TGTGCCAGCAGTGAAAGGTTAAGGAGGGGAACCCCGAACACCGGGGAGCTGTTTTTT. Encoded protein: CASSERLRRGTPNTGELFF.

The rearrangement uses TRBV18 and TRBJ2-5, with a possible D match to TRBD2 (5 bases). The germline gives CDR1 KGHSH, CDR2 LQKENI. The CDR3 contains 15 residues. V gave up 1 base and J gave up 0 bases, with 9 bases separating them. As DNA, the CDR3 is TGTGCCAGCTCACCACTCCCGGGAAACCAAGAGACCCAGTACTTC. This sequence encodes CASSPLPGNQETQYF.

The V gene is TRBV7-8, the J gene TRBJ1-5, with 9 nucleotides matching TRBD1. The junction had 5 bases not matched to a gene; V was cut back by 4 bases and J by 7 bases. The length of the CDR3 is 14 residues. Germline values: CDR1 SGHVS, CDR2 FQNEAQ. Written as DNA, the CDR3 is TGTGCCAGCAGCTCTAGGACAGGGGCCCAGCCCCAGCATTTT. The encoded protein is CASSSRTGAQPQHF.

This clone showed up just once. The rearrangement joins TRBV28 to TRBJ2-5, with 7 nucleotides matching TRBD2. Germline CDR1 reads MDHEN; CDR2 reads SYDVKM. This CDR3 is 13 amino acids long. Losses at the gene ends were 3 bases for V and 7 bases for J; bases not matched to a gene: 5. The CDR3 DNA is TGTGCCAGCAGTTTGGTCAGGGAGGGGACCCAGTACTTC. Translated, it gives CASSLVREGTQYF. Based on the CDR3 plus reference TRBV28 and TRBJ2-5, the full variable domain is DVKVTQSSRYLVKRTGEKVFLECVQDMDHENMFWYRQDPGLGLRLIYFSYDVKMKEKGDIPEGYSVSREKKERFSLILESASTNQTSMYLCASSLVREGTQYFGPGTRLLVL.

The chain uses TRBV7-9 and TRBJ1-2, with a weak D call TRBD1 (6 bases). The CDR3 loop spans 14 amino acids. Looked up from germline, CDR1 is SEHNR and CDR2 is FQNEAQ (reference sequence). Trimming pared 4 bases from V and 6 bases from J, leaving 15 bases between. The CDR3 loop reads CASSYLTGFHGYTF. The CDR3 DNA reads TGTGCCAGCAGCTACCTGACAGGTTTTCATGGCTACACCTTC.

V and J are TRBV7-9 and TRBJ2-1; D possibly corresponds to TRBD1 (5 bases). Trimming shortened V by 7 bases and J by 7 bases, and 11 bases separated the two germline ends. Germline assignment: CDR1 SEHNR and CDR2 FQNEAQ (reference sequence). This CDR3 is built from 12 residues. For the CDR3, the DNA is TGTGCCAGCACCCGACCAGGGAATGAGCAGTTCTTC. It specifies CASTRPGNEQFF.

This clone appeared a few times. V and J are TRBV10-3 and TRBJ1-5; D gene unclear. The V gene lost 6 bases and the J gene lost 2 bases, with 8 bases spanning the gap. There are 13 residues in the CDR3. Germline CDR1 and CDR2: ENHRY and SYGVKD. CDR3 loop: CAISNSGNQPQHF. The CDR3 region has the DNA TGTGCCATCAGCAACTCGGGCAATCAGCCCCAGCATTTT.

V and J are TRBV18 and TRBJ1-6, with D maybe TRBD1 (6 bases). Germline assignment: CDR1 KGHSH and CDR2 LQKENI. The CDR3 totals 14 residues. Deletions cut 6 bases from V and 9 bases from J, with 15 bases between. The CDR3 region is CASSPPRGFSPLHF. CDR3 nucleotide sequence: TGTGCCAGCTCTCCCCCCAGGGGTTTTTCACCCCTCCACTTT. Filled out from reference TRBV18 and TRBJ1-6, the complete variable domain reads NAGVMQNPRHLVRRRGQEARLRCSPMKGHSHVYWYRQLPEEGLKFMVYLQKENIIDESGMPKERFSAEFPKEGPSILRIQQVVRGDSAAYFCASSPPRGFSPLHFGNGTRLTVT.

V is TRBV15 and J is TRBJ1-1; unclear D gene. V was pared by 3 bases and J by 1 base, with 12 bases between. Germline CDR1 is LNHNV and CDR2 is YYDKDF (reference sequence). CDR3 size: 15 residues. CDR3 nucleotide sequence: TGTGCCACCAGCAGCAAACTTGGAGGGAACACTGAAGCTTTCTTT. Translated, it gives CATSSKLGGNTEAFF.

This clone was found a few times. The V call is TRBV5-5, the J call TRBJ1-2, with D maybe TRBD1 (5 bases). Between the trimmed V and J ends, which lost 0 bases and 4 bases, there was a span of 7 bases. The CDR3 consists of 13 residues. Germline assignment: CDR1 SGHKS and CDR2 YYEKEE (reference sequence). The CDR3 here is CASSLEGIYGYTF. CDR3 nucleotide sequence: TGTGCCAGCAGCTTGGAGGGGATCTATGGCTACACCTTC.

This clone was observed once. The gene calls are TRBV19 and TRBJ1-3; unclear D gene. From germline, CDR1 is LNHDA and CDR2 SQIVND (reference sequence). With 3 bases removed from V and 0 bases from J, the gap between germline ends came to 9 bases. The CDR3 is made up of 15 amino acids. The CDR3 DNA reads as TGTGCCAGTAGTATCCCCGGGATCTCTGGAAACACCATATATTTT. It is translated as CASSIPGISGNTIYF.